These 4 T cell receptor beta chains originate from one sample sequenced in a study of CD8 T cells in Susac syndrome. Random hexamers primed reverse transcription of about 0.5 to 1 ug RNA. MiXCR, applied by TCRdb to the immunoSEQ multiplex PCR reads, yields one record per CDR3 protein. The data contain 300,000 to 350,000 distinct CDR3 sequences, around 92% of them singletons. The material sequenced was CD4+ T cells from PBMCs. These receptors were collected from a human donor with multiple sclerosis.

The CDR3 spells CASHRGLNTEAFF. CDR3 coding DNA: TGTGCCAGTCACAGGGGACTGAACACTGAAGCTTTCTTT. This chain connects TRBV27 to TRBJ1-1, with 7 bases fitting TRBD1. The J segment lost 0 bases and the V segment lost 9 bases, leaving 4 bases of the junction unmatched. Germline CDR1 is MNHEY and CDR2 is SMNVEV (reference sequence). The CDR3 spans 13 residues.

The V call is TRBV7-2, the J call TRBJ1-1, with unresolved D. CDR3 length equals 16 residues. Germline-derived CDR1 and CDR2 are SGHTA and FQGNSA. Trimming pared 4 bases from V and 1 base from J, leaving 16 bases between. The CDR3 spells CASSYPSLTRNTEAFF. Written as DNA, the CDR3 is TGTGCCAGCAGCTACCCATCCCTTACTCGGAACACTGAAGCTTTCTTT.

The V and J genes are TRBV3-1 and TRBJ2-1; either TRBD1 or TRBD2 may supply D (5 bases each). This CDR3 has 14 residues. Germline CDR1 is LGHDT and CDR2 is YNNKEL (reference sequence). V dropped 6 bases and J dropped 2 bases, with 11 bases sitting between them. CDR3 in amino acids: CASSSGATYNEQFF. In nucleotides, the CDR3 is TGTGCCAGCAGTTCCGGGGCTACCTACAATGAGCAGTTCTTC.

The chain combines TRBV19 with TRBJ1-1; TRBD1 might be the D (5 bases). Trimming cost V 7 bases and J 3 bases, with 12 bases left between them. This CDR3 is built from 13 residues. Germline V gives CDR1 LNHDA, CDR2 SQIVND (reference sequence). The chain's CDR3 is CASTPGRYTEAFF. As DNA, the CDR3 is TGTGCCAGTACCCCGGGACGGTACACTGAAGCTTTCTTT.